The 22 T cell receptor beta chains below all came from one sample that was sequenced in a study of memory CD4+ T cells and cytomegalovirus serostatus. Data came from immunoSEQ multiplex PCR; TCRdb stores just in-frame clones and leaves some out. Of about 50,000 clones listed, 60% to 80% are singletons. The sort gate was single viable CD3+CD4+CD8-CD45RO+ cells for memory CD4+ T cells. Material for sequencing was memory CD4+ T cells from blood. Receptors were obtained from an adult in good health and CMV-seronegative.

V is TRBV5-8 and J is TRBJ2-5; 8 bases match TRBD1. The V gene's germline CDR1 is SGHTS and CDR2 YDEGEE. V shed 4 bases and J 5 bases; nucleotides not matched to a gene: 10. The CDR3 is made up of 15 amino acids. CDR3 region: CASSRWGQVDETQYF. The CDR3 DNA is TGTGCCAGCAGCCGCTGGGGACAGGTGGACGAGACCCAGTACTTC.

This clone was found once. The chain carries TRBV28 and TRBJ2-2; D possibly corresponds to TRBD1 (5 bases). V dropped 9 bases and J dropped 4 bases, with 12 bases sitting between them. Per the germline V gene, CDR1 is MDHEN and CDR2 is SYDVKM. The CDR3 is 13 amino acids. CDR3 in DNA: TGTGCCAGTAAGGGGCTTAGCACCGGGGAGCTGTTTTTT. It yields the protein CASKGLSTGELFF.

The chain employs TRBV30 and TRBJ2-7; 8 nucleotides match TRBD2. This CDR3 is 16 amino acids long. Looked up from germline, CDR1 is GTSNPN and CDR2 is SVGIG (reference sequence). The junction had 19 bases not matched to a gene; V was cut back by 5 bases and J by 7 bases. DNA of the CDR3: TGTGCCTGGCGGGGGGGGTTCTCGGCTAGCGGAATTGAGCAGTACTTC. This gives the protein CAWRGGFSASGIEQYF.

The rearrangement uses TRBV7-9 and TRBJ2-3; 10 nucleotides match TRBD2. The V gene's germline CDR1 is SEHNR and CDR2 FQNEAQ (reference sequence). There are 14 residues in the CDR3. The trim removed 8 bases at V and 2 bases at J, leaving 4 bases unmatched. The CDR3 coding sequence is TGTGCCAGCCCCGGGACTAGCGACACAGATACGCAGTATTTT. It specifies CASPGTSDTDTQYF. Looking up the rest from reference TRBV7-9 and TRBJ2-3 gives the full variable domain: DTGVSQNPRHKITKRGQNVTFRCDPISEHNRLYWYRQTLGQGPEFLTYFQNEAQLEKSRLLSDRFSAERPKGSFSTLEIQRTEQGDSAMYLCASPGTSDTDTQYFGPGTRLTVL.

CDR3 sequence (DNA): TGTGCCAGCAGCTTATTTGGGGGAGCATCCTACGAGCAGTACTTC. This encodes CASSLFGGASYEQYF. The chain uses TRBV7-2 and TRBJ2-7; D might be TRBD1 or TRBD2, each matching 5 bases. Germline CDR1 reads SGHTA; CDR2 reads FQGNSA. CDR3 length equals 15 residues. With 2 bases removed from V and 1 base from J, the gap between germline ends came to 12 bases.

The CDR3 DNA reads TGTGCCAGCTCGTATGGACTAGCGAGCGATGAGCAGTTCTTC. Amino acid sequence: CASSYGLASDEQFF. The rearrangement joins TRBV6-5 to TRBJ2-1, with 9 bases lining up with TRBD2. The germline V gene has CDR1 MNHEY and CDR2 SVGAGI. Trimming at V came to 8 bases and at J to 8 bases, leaving 10 bases not matched to a gene. This CDR3 has 14 residues.

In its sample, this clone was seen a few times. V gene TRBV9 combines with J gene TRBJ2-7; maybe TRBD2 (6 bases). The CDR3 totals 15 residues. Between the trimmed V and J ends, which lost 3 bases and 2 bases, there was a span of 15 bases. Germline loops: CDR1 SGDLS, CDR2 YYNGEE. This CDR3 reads CASSAGPGGTYEQYF. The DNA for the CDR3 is TGTGCCAGCAGCGCAGGTCCAGGAGGGACCTACGAGCAGTACTTC.

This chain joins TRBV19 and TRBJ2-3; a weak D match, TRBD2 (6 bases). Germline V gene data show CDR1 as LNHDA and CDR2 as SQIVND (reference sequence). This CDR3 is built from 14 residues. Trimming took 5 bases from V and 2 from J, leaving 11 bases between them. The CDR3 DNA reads TGTGCCAGTAGTCCGGGACTCACCACAGATACGCAGTATTTT. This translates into CASSPGLTTDTQYF.

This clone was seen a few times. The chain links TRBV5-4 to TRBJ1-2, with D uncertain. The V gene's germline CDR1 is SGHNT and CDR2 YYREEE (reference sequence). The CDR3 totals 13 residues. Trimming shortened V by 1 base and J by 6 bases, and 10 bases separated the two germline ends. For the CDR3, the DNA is TGTGCCAGCAGCTTGCGCAATGATGATGGCTACACCTTC. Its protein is CASSLRNDDGYTF.

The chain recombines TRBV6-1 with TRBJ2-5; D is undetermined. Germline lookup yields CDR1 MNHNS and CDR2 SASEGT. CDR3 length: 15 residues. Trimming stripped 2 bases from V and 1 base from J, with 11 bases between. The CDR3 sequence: CASSEIGSPQETQYF. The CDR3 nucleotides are TGTGCCAGCAGTGAAATAGGGTCCCCCCAAGAGACCCAGTACTTC.

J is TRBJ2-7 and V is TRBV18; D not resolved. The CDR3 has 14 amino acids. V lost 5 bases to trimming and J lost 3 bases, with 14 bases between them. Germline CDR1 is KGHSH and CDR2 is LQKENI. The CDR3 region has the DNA TGTGCCAGCTCATTAAAATCGCAGGACTACGAGCAGTACTTC. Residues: CASSLKSQDYEQYF.

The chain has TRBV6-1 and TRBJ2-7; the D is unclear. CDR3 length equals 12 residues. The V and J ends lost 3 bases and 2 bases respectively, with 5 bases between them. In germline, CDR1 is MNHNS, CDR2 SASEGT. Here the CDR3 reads CASSDRTYEQYF. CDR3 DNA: TGTGCCAGCAGTGACAGGACCTACGAGCAGTACTTC.

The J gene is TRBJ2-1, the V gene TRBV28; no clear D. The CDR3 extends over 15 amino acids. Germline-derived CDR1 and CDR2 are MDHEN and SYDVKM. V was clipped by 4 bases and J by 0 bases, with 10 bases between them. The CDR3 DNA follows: TGTGCCAGCAGTTACCCTTCAGCCTCCTACAATGAGCAGTTCTTC. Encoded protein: CASSYPSASYNEQFF.

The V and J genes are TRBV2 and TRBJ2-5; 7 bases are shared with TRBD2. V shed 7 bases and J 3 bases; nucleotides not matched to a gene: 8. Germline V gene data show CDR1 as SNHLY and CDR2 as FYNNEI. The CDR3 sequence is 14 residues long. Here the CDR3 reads CASTVGTTKETQYF. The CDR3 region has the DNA TGTGCCAGCACCGTTGGGACTACCAAAGAGACCCAGTACTTC.

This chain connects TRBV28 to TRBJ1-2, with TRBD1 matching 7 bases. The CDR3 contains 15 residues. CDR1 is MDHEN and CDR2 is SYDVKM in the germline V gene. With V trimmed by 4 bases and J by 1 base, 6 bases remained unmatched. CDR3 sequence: CASSSRGQLNYGYTF. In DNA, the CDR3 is TGTGCCAGCAGTTCCCGGGGACAGCTTAACTATGGCTACACCTTC.

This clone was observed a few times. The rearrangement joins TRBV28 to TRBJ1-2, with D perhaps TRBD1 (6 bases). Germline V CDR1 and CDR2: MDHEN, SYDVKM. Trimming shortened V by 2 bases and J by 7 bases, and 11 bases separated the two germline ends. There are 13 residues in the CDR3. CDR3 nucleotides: TGTGCCAGCAGTTTAACAGGGATGGGTGGCTACACCTTC. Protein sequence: CASSLTGMGGYTF.

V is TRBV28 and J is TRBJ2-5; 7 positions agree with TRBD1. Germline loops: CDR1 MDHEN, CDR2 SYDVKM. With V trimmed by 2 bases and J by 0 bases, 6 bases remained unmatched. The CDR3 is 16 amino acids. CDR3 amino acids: CASSLRMGQHQETQYF. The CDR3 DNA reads TGTGCCAGCAGTTTAAGAATGGGACAGCACCAAGAGACCCAGTACTTC.

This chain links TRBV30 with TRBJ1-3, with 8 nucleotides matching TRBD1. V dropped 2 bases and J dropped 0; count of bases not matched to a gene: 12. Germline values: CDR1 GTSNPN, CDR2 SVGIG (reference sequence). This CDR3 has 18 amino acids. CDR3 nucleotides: TGTGCCTGGAGTTTCCCGCCTGGACAGGGAAACTCTGGAAACACCATATATTTT. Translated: CAWSFPPGQGNSGNTIYF.

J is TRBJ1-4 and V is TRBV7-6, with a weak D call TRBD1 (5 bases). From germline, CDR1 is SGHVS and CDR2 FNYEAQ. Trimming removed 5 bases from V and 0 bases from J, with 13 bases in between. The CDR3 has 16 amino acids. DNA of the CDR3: TGTGCCAGCAGCGTCGGAGACAGATCAACTAATGAAAAACTGTTTTTT. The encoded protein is CASSVGDRSTNEKLFF.

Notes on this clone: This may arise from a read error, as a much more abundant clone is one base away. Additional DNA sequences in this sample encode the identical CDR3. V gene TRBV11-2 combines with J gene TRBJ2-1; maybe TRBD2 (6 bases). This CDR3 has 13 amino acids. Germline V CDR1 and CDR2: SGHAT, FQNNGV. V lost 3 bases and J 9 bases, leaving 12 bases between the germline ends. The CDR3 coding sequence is TGTGCCAGCAGCTTGGGACTGGAGGGTGAGCAGTTCTTC. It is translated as CASSLGLEGEQFF.

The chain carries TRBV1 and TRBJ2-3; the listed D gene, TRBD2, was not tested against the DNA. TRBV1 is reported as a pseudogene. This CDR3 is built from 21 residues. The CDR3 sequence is CTSSPRMGSGRPSSSTDTQYF. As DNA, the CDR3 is TGCACCAGCAGCCCCCGAATGGGTAGCGGGAGGCCTAGTTCTAGCACAGATACGCAGTATTTT.

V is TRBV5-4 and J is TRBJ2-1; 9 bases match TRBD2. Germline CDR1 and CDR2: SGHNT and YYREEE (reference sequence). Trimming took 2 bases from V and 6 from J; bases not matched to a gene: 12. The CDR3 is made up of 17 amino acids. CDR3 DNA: TGTGCCAGCAGCTTCCCCGTAGGGGCGGGAGGGGGCAATGAGCAGTTCTTC. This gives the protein CASSFPVGAGGGNEQFF.